Following are 27 T cell receptor beta chains from one sample sequenced in a study of PD-1 blockade in classical Hodgkin lymphoma. Time point of the sample: cycle 4 day 1 (C4D1), after less than 7 weeks of nivolumab. The patients all showed relapse after autologous stem cell transplantation, while their brentuximab vedotin exposure varied. TCRdb's table, derived via immunoSEQ multiplex PCR, lists solely in-frame clones and lacks some. The sample records roughly 48,000 clones, roughly 86% being singletons. The source was peripheral blood mononuclear cells (PBMCs), collected before the fourth cycle of nivolumab. These receptors were obtained from a human donor with classical Hodgkin lymphoma.

The chain has TRBV7-2 and TRBJ2-7; D is possibly TRBD1 (6 bases). The germline V and J ends were trimmed by 1 base and 5 bases, with 15 bases remaining between them. The length of the CDR3 is 15 residues. Germline V CDR1 and CDR2: SGHTA, FQGNSA. CDR3 amino acids: CASSLGGNRVNEQYF. The DNA for the CDR3 is TGTGCCAGCAGCTTAGGAGGGAACAGGGTCAACGAGCAGTACTTC.

This chain links TRBV5-1 with TRBJ2-3, with D unclear. The ends were cut back, 2 bases at V and 0 bases at J, with 10 bases in the middle. CDR1 and CDR2 from the germline V gene are SGHRS and YFSETQ. CDR3 length equals 15 residues. The CDR3 DNA sequence: TGCGCCAGCAGCTTAAACACTGCTAGCACAGATACGCAGTATTTT. Amino acid sequence: CASSLNTASTDTQYF.

V and J are TRBV4-2 and TRBJ1-1; D gene unclear. The length of the CDR3 is 13 residues. CDR1 is LGHNA and CDR2 is YNFKEQ in the germline V gene. V was cut by 0 bases and J by 4 bases, with 6 bases left in between. The DNA of the CDR3 is TGTGCCAGCAGCCAAGACAGTCGCACTGAAGCTTTCTTT. This encodes CASSQDSRTEAFF.

The rearrangement uses TRBV28 and TRBJ1-1; perhaps TRBD1 as D (5 bases). V was shortened by 0 bases and J by 0 bases, with 8 bases between the two germline ends. CDR1 and CDR2 (germline): MDHEN, SYDVKM. The CDR3 runs to 15 residues. The CDR3 nucleotides read TGTGCCAGCAGTTTATGGGCAGGGATGAACACTGAAGCTTTCTTT. It specifies CASSLWAGMNTEAFF.

The chain has TRBV28 and TRBJ2-7; 7 nucleotides line up with TRBD1. Germline V gene data show CDR1 as MDHEN and CDR2 as SYDVKM. There are 13 residues in the CDR3. The V and J ends lost 3 bases and 7 bases, in that order; junction bases with no gene match: 6. CDR3 nucleotide sequence: TGTGCCAGCAGTTTGGACAGGACAACAGAGCAGTACTTC. This sequence encodes CASSLDRTTEQYF.

The genes are TRBV12-5 and TRBJ2-2, with D possibly TRBD1 on 5 matching bases. Trimming took off 3 bases at V and 5 bases at J, with 13 bases between the two ends. Germline V gives CDR1 LGHNT, CDR2 FRNRAP. The CDR3 has 15 residues. The CDR3 DNA reads TGTGCTAGTGGTTTCCAGTCAGGGTTTACCGGGGAGCTGTTTTTT. Translated: CASGFQSGFTGELFF.

The count of this clone is one. The chain couples TRBV5-6 to TRBJ1-1; TRBD1 matches at 8 bases. Looked up from germline, CDR1 is SGHDT and CDR2 is YYEEEE. V dropped 1 base and J dropped 1; count of bases not matched to a gene: 6. This CDR3 is 16 amino acids long. CDR3 residues: CASSLRGQVRNTEAFF. The CDR3 DNA follows: TGTGCCAGCAGCTTGAGGGGACAGGTGCGGAACACTGAAGCTTTCTTT.

V is TRBV7-9 and J is TRBJ2-7; D remains ambiguous. V was shortened by 0 bases and J by 3 bases, with 9 bases between the two germline ends. The CDR3 totals 14 residues. Germline V CDR1 and CDR2: SEHNR, FQNEAQ (reference sequence). The CDR3 DNA is TGTGCCAGCAGCTTAGCCGAACAAGACTACGAGCAGTACTTC. Translating it yields CASSLAEQDYEQYF.

The chain uses TRBV28 and TRBJ1-5; possible D gene TRBD1, 5 bases. Deletions cut 5 bases from V and 2 bases from J, with 19 bases between. The germline gives CDR1 MDHEN, CDR2 SYDVKM. This CDR3 contains 17 residues. This CDR3 reads CASSAPGGGGGNQPQHF. DNA for the CDR3: TGTGCCAGCAGTGCCCCCGGGGGGGGTGGAGGCAATCAGCCCCAGCATTTT.

The chain combines TRBV15 with TRBJ2-5; no definite D call. This CDR3 is 13 amino acids long. Trimming cost V 3 bases and J 3 bases, with 8 bases left between them. Germline V CDR1 and CDR2: LNHNV, YYDKDF (reference sequence). The CDR3 DNA follows: TGTGCCACCAGCAGGGAAGGAAAAGAGACCCAGTACTTC. This encodes CATSREGKETQYF. The full variable domain, in which reference TRBV15 and TRBJ2-5 provide the parts outside the CDR3, is DAMVIQNPRYQVTQFGKPVTLSCSQTLNHNVMYWYQQKSSQAPKLLFHYYDKDFNNEADTPDNFQSRRPNTSFCFLDIRSPGLGDTAMYLCATSREGKETQYFGPGTRLLVL.

The V call is TRBV11-1, the J call TRBJ2-3, with 8 positions matching TRBD2. V was clipped by 7 bases and J by 8 bases; unmatched bases: 14. Germline loops: CDR1 SGHAT, CDR2 FQDESV (reference sequence). The CDR3 is 15 amino acids. The CDR3, as DNA: TGTGCCAGCACCCTACGACTAGCGCGAGGGGGTACGCAGTATTTT. Its protein product is CASTLRLARGGTQYF. The full variable domain, in which reference TRBV11-1 and TRBJ2-3 provide the parts outside the CDR3, is EAEVAQSPRYKITEKSQAVAFWCDPISGHATLYWYRQILGQGPELLVQFQDESVVDDSQLPKDRFSAERLKGVDSTLKIQPAELGDSAMYLCASTLRLARGGTQYFGPGTRLTVL.

Here the CDR3 reads CASSSRTGPAYGYTF. DNA for the CDR3: TGTGCCAGCAGCTCCCGGACAGGTCCTGCCTATGGCTACACCTTC. The genes are TRBV11-1 and TRBJ1-2; 7 positions agree with TRBD1. CDR1 SGHAT and CDR2 FQDESV come from the germline V gene (reference sequence). V shed 4 bases and J 4 bases; nucleotides not matched to a gene: 9. This CDR3 is built from 15 residues.

V gene TRBV28 combines with J gene TRBJ1-5; a possible D gene is TRBD1 (5 bases). V was cut by 3 bases and J by 3 bases, with 12 bases left in between. The CDR3 extends over 15 amino acids. Germline V CDR1 and CDR2: MDHEN, SYDVKM. CDR3 DNA sequence: TGTGCCAGCAGTTTCAGGGTAGGAAACAATCAGCCCCAGCATTTT. As protein: CASSFRVGNNQPQHF.

This clone has just one count. This chain joins TRBV2 and TRBJ2-7; D gene unclear. V was trimmed by 6 bases and J by 5 bases, leaving 11 bases between them. The CDR3 runs 12 residues. Germline CDR1 and CDR2: SNHLY and FYNNEI. The chain's CDR3 is CASRTARNEQYF. As DNA, the CDR3 is TGTGCCAGCAGGACTGCTAGAAACGAGCAGTACTTC. Variable domain in full (rest from reference TRBV2 and TRBJ2-7): EPEVTQTPSHQVTQMGQEVILRCVPISNHLYFYWYRQILGQKVEFLVSFYNNEISEKSEIFDDQFSVERPDGSNFTLKIRSTKLEDSAMYFCASRTARNEQYFGPGTRLTVT.

This sequence joins TRBV6-1 and TRBJ1-4; no firm D call. CDR1 and CDR2 from the germline V gene are MNHNS and SASEGT. The CDR3 extends over 15 amino acids. Trimming took 3 bases from V and 2 from J, leaving 10 bases between them. The CDR3 spells CASSEQPVTNEKLFF. For the CDR3, the DNA is TGTGCCAGCAGTGAGCAGCCCGTCACTAATGAAAAACTGTTTTTT.

This clone was observed once. The chain recombines TRBV29-1 with TRBJ2-7; D possibly corresponds to TRBD2 (6 bases). In germline, CDR1 is SQVTM, CDR2 ANQGSEA. The CDR3 has 13 residues. CDR3 residues: CTLCRDSGNEQYF. In nucleotides, the CDR3 is TGCACCCTGTGCCGGGACTCTGGGAACGAGCAGTACTTC.

V gene TRBV2 combines with J gene TRBJ1-2; 8 bases align to TRBD1. Germline-derived CDR1 and CDR2 are SNHLY and FYNNEI. The CDR3 has 13 amino acids. Germline trimming cut 6 bases from V and 2 bases from J; bases unmatched to any gene: 2. The CDR3: CASRRTGNYGYTF. The DNA of the CDR3 is TGTGCCAGCAGGAGGACAGGGAACTATGGCTACACCTTC.

This clone was found once. V and J are TRBV7-6 and TRBJ2-3; TRBD2 agrees at 14 bases. V lost 5 bases and J lost 4; bases outside the gene matches: 5. CDR1 is SGHVS and CDR2 is FNYEAQ in the germline V gene. The CDR3 has 16 residues. CDR3 in amino acids: CASSLTSGGAADTQYF. The CDR3 region has the DNA TGTGCCAGCAGCCTGACTAGCGGGGGGGCCGCAGATACGCAGTATTTT.

This clone was seen a single time. V and J are TRBV28 and TRBJ2-1; TRBD1 matches 8 bases. CDR3 size: 18 residues. The germline V gene encodes CDR1 MDHEN and CDR2 SYDVKM. Trimming took 2 bases from V and 7 from J; bases not matched to a gene: 16. The CDR3 DNA reads as TGTGCCAGCAGTTTAGGAAGGAGGAGGACAGGGTTTTGGAATGAGCAGTTCTTC. This gives the protein CASSLGRRRTGFWNEQFF.

V and J are TRBV7-2 and TRBJ2-1; D perhaps matches TRBD1 (5 bases). Germline CDR1 is SGHTA and CDR2 is FQGNSA. The V end lost 5 bases, the J end lost 11 bases, and 16 bases lay between the germline ends. The CDR3 is made up of 13 amino acids. CDR3 sequence: CASSTSQAPKQFF. In nucleotides, the CDR3 is TGTGCCAGCAGCACCTCACAGGCCCCCAAGCAGTTCTTC.

CDR3 sequence: CASSTGIYGYTF. The CDR3 DNA follows: TGTGCCAGCAGCACAGGGATCTATGGCTACACCTTC. The chain is built from TRBV7-9 and TRBJ1-2, with D perhaps matching TRBD1 (6 bases). V was clipped by 5 bases and J by 4 bases, with 8 bases between them. From germline, CDR1 is SEHNR and CDR2 FQNEAQ (reference sequence). The CDR3 runs to 12 residues.

The chain carries TRBV6-4 and TRBJ2-2; TRBD2 agrees at 12 bases. Trimming at V came to 8 bases and at J to 3 bases, leaving 10 bases not matched to a gene. CDR1 MRHNA and CDR2 SNTAGT come from the germline V gene. The CDR3 loop spans 17 amino acids. CDR3 loop: CASPMRTSGAYTGELFF. The DNA for the CDR3 is TGTGCCAGCCCGATGCGGACTAGCGGGGCCTACACCGGGGAGCTGTTTTTT.

The chain is built from TRBV11-3 and TRBJ2-3; TRBD2 matches 7 bases. The CDR3 has 16 amino acids. Trimming removed 5 bases from V and 1 base from J; junction bases left unmatched: 9. Germline CDR1 reads SGHNT; CDR2 reads YENEEA. The DNA of the CDR3 is TGTGCCAGCAGCGACCTGGCTCGGGAGGGCACAGATACGCAGTATTTT. Amino acid sequence: CASSDLAREGTDTQYF.

This clone occurred once. V and J are TRBV4-1 and TRBJ1-1; 7 positions match TRBD1. Germline V gives CDR1 MGHRA, CDR2 YSYEKL. The V and J ends lost 5 bases and 1 base, in that order; junction bases with no gene match: 16. CDR3 length equals 18 residues. The CDR3 DNA sequence: TGCGCCAGCAGCTTTCGCCCGGGACAGTGGGACCAGAACACTGAAGCTTTCTTT. Translation gives CASSFRPGQWDQNTEAFF.

The J gene is TRBJ2-3, the V gene TRBV7-3, with 11 nucleotides matching TRBD1. Germline loops: CDR1 SGHTA, CDR2 FQGTGA. V lost 5 bases to trimming and J lost 2 bases; unmatched junction nucleotides: 3. The CDR3 spans 15 residues. CDR3: CASSPGQGATDTQYF. CDR3 bases: TGTGCCAGCAGCCCAGGACAGGGGGCCACAGATACGCAGTATTTT.

The genes are TRBV10-3 and TRBJ2-7, with a weak D call TRBD2 (5 bases). The CDR3 is 16 amino acids. Germline V gene lookup returns CDR1 ENHRY and CDR2 SYGVKD. V was clipped by 0 bases and J by 0 bases, with 12 bases between them. In DNA, the CDR3 is TGTGCCATCAGTGAGTCTCGGACTTTCCTCTCCTACGAGCAGTACTTC. Protein product: CAISESRTFLSYEQYF.

V usage is TRBV11-3 and J usage is TRBJ2-3, with unresolved D. Germline V lookup: CDR1 SGHNT, CDR2 YENEEA. Trimming cost V 1 base and J 1 base, with 9 bases left between them. The CDR3 sequence is 15 residues long. DNA of the CDR3: TGTGCCAGCAGCTTAGGAGGCAGCGGCACAGATACGCAGTATTTT. Its protein product is CASSLGGSGTDTQYF.